This is a list of T cell receptor beta chains from one sample in a study of OX40 agonist ivuxolimab in advanced cancers. Using immunoSEQ multiplex PCR, the repertoire was profiled, and TCRdb retains in-frame clones only, with some absent. The repertoire includes about 72,000 clones, 75% to 90% of them detected once, and 0.94% sits in the top ten. The sample in question was CD4+ or CD8+ T cells sorted from blood, obtained in a trial of the OX40 agonist ivuxolimab. All receptors come from an adult with an advanced solid tumor such as melanoma, head and neck, liver or kidney cancer. CDR3s leave out the opening cysteine and the closing phenylalanine or tryptophan.

V	J	CDR3
TRBV19	TRBJ2-5	ASSGQGRETQY
TRBV5-4	TRBJ2-1	ASSADSRRF
TRBV28	TRBJ2-3	ASSPGFSGTDTQY
TRBV5-1	TRBJ2-3	ASSPREFVTDTQY
TRBV5-6	TRBJ1-5	ASSRRQSYSNQPQH
TRBV30	TRBJ1-2	AWRIPGGDYGYT
TRBV19	TRBJ1-1	ASTGTGNRRAF
TRBV19	TRBJ2-5	ASSSGVLETQY
TRBV19	TRBJ2-1	ASSIVPNSYNEQF
TRBV19	TRBJ1-2	ASSMGTGKGYGYT
TRBV11-2	TRBJ2-1	ASSLDLLLNEQF
TRBV6-1	TRBJ1-1	ASSAQTGRVEAF
TRBV10-2	TRBJ1-3	ASSPGTGPGNTIY
TRBV19	TRBJ2-5	ASSRGQGWETQY
TRBV6-5	TRBJ2-3	ASNRASTDTQY
TRBV6-1	TRBJ2-7	ASGSWGKGQY
TRBV6-1	TRBJ1-2	ASSPTRGQNGYT
TRBV18	TRBJ1-2	ASSPDRSGYT
TRBV6-5	TRBJ2-7	ASRRDSRSRYEQY
TRBV29-1	TRBJ2-6	SVEDRGSGGPRAGANVLT
TRBV7-3	TRBJ1-3	ASSESSGNTIY
TRBV7-8	TRBJ2-7	ASSSFSVAGAYEQY
TRBV27	TRBJ2-3	ASTSGTSGRGWADTQY
TRBV2	TRBJ1-4	ASSWTGPPTNEKLF
TRBV5-1	TRBJ2-5	ASWGTGYQETQY
TRBV9	TRBJ1-1	ASSFRQGDTEAF
TRBV18	TRBJ1-5	ASSLQGNSNQPQH
TRBV4-2	TRBJ1-5	ASSQEAGNRNQPQH